This TCR beta chain was recorded in a study of blood T cell repertoires in COVID-19 (dated by TCRdb to about 2020). Regarding the complete study: Samples covering the acute and convalescent phases of COVID-19 were provided by collaborators in the United States, Italy and Spain. The prospective study material was composed of cDNA or gDNA derived from T cells, B-cell-depleted T cells, or PBMCs. The dataset comprised deeply sampled blood TCRbeta repertoires from subjects exposed to, actively infected with, or recovered from COVID-19. The repertoires were made available in a free public database intended to serve as a resource for research on the immune response to SARS-CoV-2. The samples were drawn from the first 160 participants of the ongoing ImmuneRACE study and from some 1,300 subjects provided by 6 global collaborators. Nearly every sample came with metadata listing a de-identified subject ID, COVID-19 status, age in years and sex. Where available, HLA class I and class II types were obtained from metadata supplied by the sample provider rather than from assay-based typing. Overall results and qualifications from the work: The amount of clinical and demographic metadata varied by source and participant and was provided uncurated.

From cysteine to phenylalanine, the CDR3 is 14 amino acids long. Just CDR3 DNA is preserved here, 42 bases in frame from base 1. The junction carries 14 bases between V and J, which are trimmed by 10 bases and 1 base respectively. In the germline V gene, CDR1 corresponds to MNHEY and CDR2 to SVGAGI. Each collaborating institution followed its own protocols to collect whole blood in K2EDTA tubes. For TCRbeta analysis, collaborators shipped samples as frozen whole blood, isolated PBMCs, or DNA extracted from either of those sample types. In regard to this clone: The target of this receptor is not known. Base qualities are missing; no much larger clone stands one base away.

The immunoSEQ Assay, a bias-controlled multiplex PCR, was used to amplify TCRbeta CDR3 regions from genomic DNA. Turning to the authors' computational methods: Within the assay, amplification of reference gene primers was used to estimate how many nucleated cells each sample contained. Sequence reads were collapsed and filtered to measure the absolute abundance of every unique TCRbeta CDR3 rearrangement. For each sample, productive Simpson clonality was calculated by taking the square root of Simpson's diversity index across productive rearrangements. Sourced from immuneACCESS, this table was stored by TCRdb with only in-frame sequences that have V and J called. A share of the clones is absent; for the studies checked, an unresolved V gene accounts for under half, and the remainder has no known explanation. The DNA was the basis for D and trimming; V, J and clone size are from that table. For this sample there are about 170,000 clones; less than 90% appear just once. The ten largest clones take up about 26% of the sample.

Sample: peripheral blood. The clonotype comes from a man aged 55 to 70 with acute or convalescent COVID-19. Recombination linked TRBV6-5 to TRBJ2-1; there is no confident call for the D gene. The CDR3 region: CATVRSASYNEQFF. The DNA reads TGTGCCACCGTTAGGAGCGCATCCTACAATGAGCAGTTCTTC.